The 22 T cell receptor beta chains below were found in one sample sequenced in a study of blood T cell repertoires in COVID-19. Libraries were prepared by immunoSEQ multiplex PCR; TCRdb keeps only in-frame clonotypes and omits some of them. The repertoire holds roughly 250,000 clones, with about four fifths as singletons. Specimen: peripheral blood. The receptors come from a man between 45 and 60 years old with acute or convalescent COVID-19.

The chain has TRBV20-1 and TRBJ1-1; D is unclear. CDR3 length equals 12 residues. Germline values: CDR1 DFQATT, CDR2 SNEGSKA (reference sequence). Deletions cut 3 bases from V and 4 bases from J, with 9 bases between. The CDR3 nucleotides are TGCAGTGCTAGTCTAAGTGGCACTGAAGCTTTCTTT. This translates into CSASLSGTEAFF.

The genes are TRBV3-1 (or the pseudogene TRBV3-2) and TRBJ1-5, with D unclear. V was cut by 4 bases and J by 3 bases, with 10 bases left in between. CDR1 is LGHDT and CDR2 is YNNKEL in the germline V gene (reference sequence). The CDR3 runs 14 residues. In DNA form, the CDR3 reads TGTGCCAGCAGCCCCTCCGGGGACAATCAGCCCCAGCATTTT. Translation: CASSPSGDNQPQHF.

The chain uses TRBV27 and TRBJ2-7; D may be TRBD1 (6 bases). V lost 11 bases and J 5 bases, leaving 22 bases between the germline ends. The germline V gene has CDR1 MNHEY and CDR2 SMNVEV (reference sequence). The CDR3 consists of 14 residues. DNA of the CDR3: TGTGCCTCAAGGGACATCAAGGCCGGGCACGAGCAGTACTTC. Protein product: CASRDIKAGHEQYF.

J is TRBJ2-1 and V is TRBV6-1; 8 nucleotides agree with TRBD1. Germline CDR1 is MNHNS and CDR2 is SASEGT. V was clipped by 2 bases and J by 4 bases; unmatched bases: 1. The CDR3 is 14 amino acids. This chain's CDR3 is CASSEQGAYNEQFF. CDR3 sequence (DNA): TGTGCCAGCAGTGAACAGGGGGCGTACAATGAGCAGTTCTTC.

In nucleotides, the CDR3 is TGTGCCAGCGTTTTCAGTACCTATGGCTACACCTTC. Protein product: CASVFSTYGYTF. The chain recombines TRBV6-5 with TRBJ1-2; D is ambiguous. Trimming took 8 bases from V and 4 from J, leaving 11 bases between them. CDR3 length: 12 residues. Germline V lookup: CDR1 MNHEY, CDR2 SVGAGI.

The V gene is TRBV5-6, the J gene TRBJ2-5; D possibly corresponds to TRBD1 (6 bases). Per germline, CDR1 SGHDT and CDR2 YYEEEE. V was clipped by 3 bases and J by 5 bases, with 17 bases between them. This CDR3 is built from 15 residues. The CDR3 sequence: CASSSTGSDRETQYF. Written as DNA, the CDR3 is TGTGCCAGCAGCTCTACAGGGTCGGACCGGGAGACCCAGTACTTC.

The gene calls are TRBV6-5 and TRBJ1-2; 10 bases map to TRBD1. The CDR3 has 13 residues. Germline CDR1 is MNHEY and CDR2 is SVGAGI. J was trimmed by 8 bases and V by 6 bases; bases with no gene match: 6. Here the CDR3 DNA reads TGTGCCAGCAGCGCGGACAGGGGGAACGGCTACACCTTC. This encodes CASSADRGNGYTF.

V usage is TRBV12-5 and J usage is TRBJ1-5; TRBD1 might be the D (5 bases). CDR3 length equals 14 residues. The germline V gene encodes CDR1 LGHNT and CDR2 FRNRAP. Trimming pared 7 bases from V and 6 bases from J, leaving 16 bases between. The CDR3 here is CASAAGGGSQPQHF. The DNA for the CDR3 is TGTGCTAGTGCTGCGGGGGGTGGGAGTCAGCCCCAGCATTTT. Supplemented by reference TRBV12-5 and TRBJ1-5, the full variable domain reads DARVTQTPRHKVTEMGQEVTMRCQPILGHNTVFWYRQTMMQGLELLAYFRNRAPLDDSGMPKDRFSAEMPDATLATLKIQPSEPRDSAVYFCASAAGGGSQPQHFGDGTRLSIL.

CDR3 DNA: TGTGCCAGCAGTGAAGCGGGGTCCGAGCAGTACTTC. This translates into CASSEAGSEQYF. V is TRBV25-1 and J is TRBJ2-7; maybe TRBD2 (6 bases). CDR1 and CDR2 from the germline V gene are MGHDK and SYGVNS. The CDR3 consists of 12 residues. Between the trimmed V and J ends, which lost 2 bases and 6 bases, there was a span of 8 bases.

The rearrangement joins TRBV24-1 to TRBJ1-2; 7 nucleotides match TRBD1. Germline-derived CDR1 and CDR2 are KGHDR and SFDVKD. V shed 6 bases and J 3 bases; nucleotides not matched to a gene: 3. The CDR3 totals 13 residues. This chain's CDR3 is CATSRQGYYGYTF. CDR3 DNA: TGTGCCACCAGTCGACAGGGCTACTATGGCTACACCTTC.

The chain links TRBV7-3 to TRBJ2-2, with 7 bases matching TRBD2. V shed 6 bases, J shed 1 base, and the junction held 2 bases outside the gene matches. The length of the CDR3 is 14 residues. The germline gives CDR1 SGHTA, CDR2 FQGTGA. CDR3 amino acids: CASRREGNTGELFF. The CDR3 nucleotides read TGTGCCAGCAGGAGGGAGGGGAACACCGGGGAGCTGTTTTTT.

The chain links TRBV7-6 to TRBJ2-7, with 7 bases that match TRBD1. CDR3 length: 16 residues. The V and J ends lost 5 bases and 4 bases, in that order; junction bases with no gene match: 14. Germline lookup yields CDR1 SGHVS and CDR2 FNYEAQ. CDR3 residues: CASSVQFGQDSYEQYF. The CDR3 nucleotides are TGTGCCAGCAGCGTTCAGTTCGGACAGGACTCTTACGAGCAGTACTTC.

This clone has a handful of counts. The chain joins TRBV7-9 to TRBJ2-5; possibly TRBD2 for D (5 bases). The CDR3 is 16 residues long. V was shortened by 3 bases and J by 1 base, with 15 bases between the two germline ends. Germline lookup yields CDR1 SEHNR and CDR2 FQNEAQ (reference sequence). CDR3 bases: TGTGCCAGCAGCTTTCGCCAGCTCGGAGGCCAAGAGACCCAGTACTTC. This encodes CASSFRQLGGQETQYF.

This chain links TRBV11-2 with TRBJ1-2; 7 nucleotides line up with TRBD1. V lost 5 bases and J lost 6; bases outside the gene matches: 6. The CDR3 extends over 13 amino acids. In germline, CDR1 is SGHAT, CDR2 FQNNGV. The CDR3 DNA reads TGTGCCAGCAGCCCCAGACAGGGCCATGGCTACACCTTC. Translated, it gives CASSPRQGHGYTF. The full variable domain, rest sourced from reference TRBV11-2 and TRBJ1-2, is EAGVAQSPRYKIIEKRQSVAFWCNPISGHATLYWYQQILGQGPKLLIQFQNNGVVDDSQLPKDRFSAERLKGVDSTLKIQPAKLEDSAVYLCASSPRQGHGYTFGSGTRLTVV.

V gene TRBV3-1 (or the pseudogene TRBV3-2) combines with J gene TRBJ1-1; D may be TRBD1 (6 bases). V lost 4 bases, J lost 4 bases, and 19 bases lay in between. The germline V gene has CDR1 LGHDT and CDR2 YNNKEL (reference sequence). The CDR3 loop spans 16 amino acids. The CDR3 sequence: CASSLQGLPDATEAFF. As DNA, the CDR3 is TGTGCCAGCAGCCTACAGGGATTACCGGATGCCACTGAAGCTTTCTTT.

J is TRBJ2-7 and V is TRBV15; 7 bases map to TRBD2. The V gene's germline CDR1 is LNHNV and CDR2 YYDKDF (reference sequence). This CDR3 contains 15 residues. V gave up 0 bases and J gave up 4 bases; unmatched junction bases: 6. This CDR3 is CATSRDAGGGYEQYF. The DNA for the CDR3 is TGTGCCACCAGCAGAGATGCGGGCGGGGGATACGAGCAGTACTTC. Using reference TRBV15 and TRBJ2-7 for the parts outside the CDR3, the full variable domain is DAMVIQNPRYQVTQFGKPVTLSCSQTLNHNVMYWYQQKSSQAPKLLFHYYDKDFNNEADTPDNFQSRRPNTSFCFLDIRSPGLGDTAMYLCATSRDAGGGYEQYFGPGTRLTVT.

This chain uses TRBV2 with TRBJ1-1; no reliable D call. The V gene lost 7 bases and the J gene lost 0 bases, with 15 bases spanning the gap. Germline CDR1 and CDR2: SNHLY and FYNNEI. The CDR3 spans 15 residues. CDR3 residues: CASTSSGGLNTEAFF. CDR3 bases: TGTGCCAGCACTTCTTCCGGCGGGCTGAACACTGAAGCTTTCTTT.

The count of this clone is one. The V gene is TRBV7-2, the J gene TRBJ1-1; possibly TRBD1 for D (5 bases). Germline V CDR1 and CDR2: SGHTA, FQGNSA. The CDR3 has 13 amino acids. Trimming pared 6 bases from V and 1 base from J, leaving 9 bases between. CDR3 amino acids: CASSVQGNTEAFF. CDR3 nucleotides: TGTGCCAGCAGTGTCCAGGGGAACACTGAAGCTTTCTTT.

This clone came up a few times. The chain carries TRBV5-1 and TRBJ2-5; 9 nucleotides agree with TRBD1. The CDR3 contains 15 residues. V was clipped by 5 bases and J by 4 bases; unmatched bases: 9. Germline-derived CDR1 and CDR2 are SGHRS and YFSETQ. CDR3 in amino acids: CASSYGTGILETQYF. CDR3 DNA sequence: TGCGCCAGCAGTTACGGGACAGGGATTCTAGAGACCCAGTACTTC.

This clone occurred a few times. CDR3 in DNA: TGTGCCAGCAGCCGAAGGACAGGGTGGGCGAACACTGAAGCTTTCTTT. Residues: CASSRRTGWANTEAFF. This chain joins TRBV14 and TRBJ1-1; 8 nucleotides line up with TRBD1. Trimming took 4 bases from V and 1 from J; bases not matched to a gene: 8. There are 16 residues in the CDR3. The germline gives CDR1 SGHDN, CDR2 FVKESK.

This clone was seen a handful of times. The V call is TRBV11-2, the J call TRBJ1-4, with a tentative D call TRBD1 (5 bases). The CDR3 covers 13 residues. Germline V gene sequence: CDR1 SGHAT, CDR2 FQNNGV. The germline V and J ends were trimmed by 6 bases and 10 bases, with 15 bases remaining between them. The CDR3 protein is CASSAEAGVKLFF. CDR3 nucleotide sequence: TGTGCCAGCAGTGCAGAGGCGGGGGTAAAACTGTTTTTT.

The CDR3 loop is CASMARLNEADTQYF. CDR3 DNA: TGTGCCAGCATGGCGAGACTGAATGAGGCAGATACGCAGTATTTT. The V gene is TRBV2, the J gene TRBJ2-3; D remains ambiguous. Trimming pared 7 bases from V and 4 bases from J, leaving 18 bases between. The CDR3 runs 15 residues. CDR1 and CDR2 from the germline V gene are SNHLY and FYNNEI. Together with reference TRBV2 and TRBJ2-3, the CDR3 gives the full variable domain: EPEVTQTPSHQVTQMGQEVILRCVPISNHLYFYWYRQILGQKVEFLVSFYNNEISEKSEIFDDQFSVERPDGSNFTLKIRSTKLEDSAMYFCASMARLNEADTQYFGPGTRLTVL.